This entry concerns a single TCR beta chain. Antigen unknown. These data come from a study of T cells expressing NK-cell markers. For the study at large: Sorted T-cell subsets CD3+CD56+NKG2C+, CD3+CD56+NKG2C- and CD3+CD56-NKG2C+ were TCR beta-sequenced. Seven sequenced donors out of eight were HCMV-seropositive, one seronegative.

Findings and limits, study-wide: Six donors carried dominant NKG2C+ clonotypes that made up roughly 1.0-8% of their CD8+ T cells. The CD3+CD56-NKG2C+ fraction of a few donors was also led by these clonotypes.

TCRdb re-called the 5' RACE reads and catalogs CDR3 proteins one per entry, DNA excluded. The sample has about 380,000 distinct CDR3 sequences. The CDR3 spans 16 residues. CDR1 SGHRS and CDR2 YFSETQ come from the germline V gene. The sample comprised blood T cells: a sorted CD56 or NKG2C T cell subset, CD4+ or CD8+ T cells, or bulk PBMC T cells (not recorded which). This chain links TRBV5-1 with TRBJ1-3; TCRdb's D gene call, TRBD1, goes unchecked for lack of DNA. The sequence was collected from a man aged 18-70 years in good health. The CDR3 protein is CASGTGTTSSGNTIYF.